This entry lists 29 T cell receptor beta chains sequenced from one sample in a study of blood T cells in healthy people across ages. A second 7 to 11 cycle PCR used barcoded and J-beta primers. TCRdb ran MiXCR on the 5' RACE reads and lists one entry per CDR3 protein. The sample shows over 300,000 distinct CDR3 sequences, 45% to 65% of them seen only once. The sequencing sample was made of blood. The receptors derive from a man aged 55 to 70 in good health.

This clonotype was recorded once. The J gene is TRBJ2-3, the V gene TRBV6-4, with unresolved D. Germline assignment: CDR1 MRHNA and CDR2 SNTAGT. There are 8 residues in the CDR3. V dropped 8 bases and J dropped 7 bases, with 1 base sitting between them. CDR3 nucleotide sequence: TGTGCCAGCTATACGCAGTATTTT. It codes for CASYTQYF.

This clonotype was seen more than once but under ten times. The CDR3 loop is CSALGGAAPRYEQYF. The CDR3 bases are TGCAGCGCCCTAGGTGGGGCTGCCCCCCGCTACGAGCAGTACTTC. This chain links TRBV29-1 with TRBJ2-7; D may be TRBD1 (5 bases). Germline loops: CDR1 SQVTM, CDR2 ANQGSEA. Trimming removed 7 bases at V and 3 bases at J, with 22 bases between. The CDR3 runs 15 residues.

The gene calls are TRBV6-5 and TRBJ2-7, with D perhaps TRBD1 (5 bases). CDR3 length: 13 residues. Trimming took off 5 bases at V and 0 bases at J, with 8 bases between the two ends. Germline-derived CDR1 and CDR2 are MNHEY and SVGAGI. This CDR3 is CASSIRGSYEQYF. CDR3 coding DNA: TGTGCCAGCAGTATAAGGGGCTCCTACGAGCAGTACTTC.

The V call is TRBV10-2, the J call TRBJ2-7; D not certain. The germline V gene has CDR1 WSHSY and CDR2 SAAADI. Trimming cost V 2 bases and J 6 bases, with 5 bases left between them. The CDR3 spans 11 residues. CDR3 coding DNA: TGCGCCAGCAGTGAGCTTTTCGAGCAGTACTTC. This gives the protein CASSELFEQYF.

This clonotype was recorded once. CDR3: CASTPVLGVVNTEAFF. The CDR3 coding sequence is TGTGCCAGCACCCCGGTATTAGGGGTGGTGAACACTGAAGCTTTCTTT. This chain connects TRBV12-3 or TRBV12-4 to TRBJ1-1; a weak D match, TRBD1 (5 bases). V gave up 7 bases and J gave up 0 bases, with 18 bases separating them. This CDR3 has 16 residues.

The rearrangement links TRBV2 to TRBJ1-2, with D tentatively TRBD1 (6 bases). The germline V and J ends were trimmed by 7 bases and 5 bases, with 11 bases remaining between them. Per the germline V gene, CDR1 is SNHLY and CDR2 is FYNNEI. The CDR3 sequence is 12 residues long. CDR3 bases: TGTGCCAGCAACCTGCAGGGGTATGGCTACACCTTC. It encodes CASNLQGYGYTF.

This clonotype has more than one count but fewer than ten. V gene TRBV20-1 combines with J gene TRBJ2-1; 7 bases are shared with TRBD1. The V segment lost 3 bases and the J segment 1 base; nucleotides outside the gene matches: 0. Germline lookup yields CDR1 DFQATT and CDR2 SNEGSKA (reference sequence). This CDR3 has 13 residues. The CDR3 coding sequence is TGCAGTGCTAGGGGACAGTCCTACAATGAGCAGTTCTTC. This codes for CSARGQSYNEQFF.

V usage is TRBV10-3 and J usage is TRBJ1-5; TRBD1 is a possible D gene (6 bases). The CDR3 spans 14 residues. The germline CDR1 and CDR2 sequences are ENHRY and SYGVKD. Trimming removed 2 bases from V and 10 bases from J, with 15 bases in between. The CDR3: CAISEGGAWQPQHF. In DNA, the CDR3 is TGTGCCATCAGTGAGGGGGGGGCTTGGCAACCCCAGCATTTT.

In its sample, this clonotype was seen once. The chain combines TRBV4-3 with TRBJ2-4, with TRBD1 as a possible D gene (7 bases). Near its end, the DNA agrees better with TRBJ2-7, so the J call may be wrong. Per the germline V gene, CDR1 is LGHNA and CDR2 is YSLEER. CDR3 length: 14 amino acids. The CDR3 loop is CASSLVNRGGEQYF. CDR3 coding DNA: TGCGCCAGCAGCCTAGTAAACAGGGGAGGCGAGCAGTACTTC.

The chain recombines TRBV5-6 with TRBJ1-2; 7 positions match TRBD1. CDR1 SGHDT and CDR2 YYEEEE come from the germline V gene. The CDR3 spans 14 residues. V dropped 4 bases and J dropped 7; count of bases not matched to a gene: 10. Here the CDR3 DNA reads TGTGCCAGCAGCCAAAACAGGGGAAAGGGTGGCTACACCTTC. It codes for CASSQNRGKGGYTF.

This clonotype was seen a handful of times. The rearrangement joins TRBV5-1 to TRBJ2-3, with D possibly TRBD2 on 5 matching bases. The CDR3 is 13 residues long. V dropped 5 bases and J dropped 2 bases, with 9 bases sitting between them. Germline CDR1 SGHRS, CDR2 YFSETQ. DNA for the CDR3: TGCGCCAGCAGGGGAGACGTCACAGATACGCAGTATTTT. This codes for CASRGDVTDTQYF.

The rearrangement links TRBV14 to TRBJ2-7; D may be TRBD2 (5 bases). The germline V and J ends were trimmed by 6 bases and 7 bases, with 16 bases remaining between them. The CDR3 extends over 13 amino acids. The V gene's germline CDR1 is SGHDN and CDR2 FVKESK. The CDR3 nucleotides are TGTGCCAGCAGTCCCACTAGTATCAATGAGCAGTACTTC. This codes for CASSPTSINEQYF. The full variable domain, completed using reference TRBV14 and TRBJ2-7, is EAGVTQFPSHSVIEKGQTVTLRCDPISGHDNLYWYRRVMGKEIKFLLHFVKESKQDESGMPNNRFLAERTGGTYSTLKVQPAELEDSGVYFCASSPTSINEQYFGPGTRLTVT.

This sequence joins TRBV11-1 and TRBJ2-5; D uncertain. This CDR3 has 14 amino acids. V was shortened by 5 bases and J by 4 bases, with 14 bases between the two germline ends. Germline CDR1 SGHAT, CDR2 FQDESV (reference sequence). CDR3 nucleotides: TGTGCCAGCAGCCCTTCACGAGGATCAGAGACCCAGTACTTC. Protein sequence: CASSPSRGSETQYF.

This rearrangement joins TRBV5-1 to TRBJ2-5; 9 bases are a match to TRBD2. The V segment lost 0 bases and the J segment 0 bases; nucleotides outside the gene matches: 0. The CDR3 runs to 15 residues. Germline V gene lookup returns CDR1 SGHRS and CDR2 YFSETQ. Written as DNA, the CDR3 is TGCGCCAGCAGCTTGGTAGCGGGGGACCAAGAGACCCAGTACTTC. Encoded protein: CASSLVAGDQETQYF.

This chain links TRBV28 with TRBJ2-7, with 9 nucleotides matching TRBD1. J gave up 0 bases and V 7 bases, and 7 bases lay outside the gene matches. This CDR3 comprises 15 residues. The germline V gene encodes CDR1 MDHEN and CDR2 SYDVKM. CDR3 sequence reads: CASNLQGASSYEQYF. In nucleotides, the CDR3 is TGTGCCAGCAACCTACAGGGGGCATCCTCCTACGAGCAGTACTTC.

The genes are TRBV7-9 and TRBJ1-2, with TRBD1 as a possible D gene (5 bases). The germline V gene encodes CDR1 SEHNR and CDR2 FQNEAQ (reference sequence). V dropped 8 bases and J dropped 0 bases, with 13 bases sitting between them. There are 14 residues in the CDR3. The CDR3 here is CASGAQVANYGYTF. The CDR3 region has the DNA TGTGCCAGCGGGGCTCAAGTGGCTAACTATGGCTACACCTTC.

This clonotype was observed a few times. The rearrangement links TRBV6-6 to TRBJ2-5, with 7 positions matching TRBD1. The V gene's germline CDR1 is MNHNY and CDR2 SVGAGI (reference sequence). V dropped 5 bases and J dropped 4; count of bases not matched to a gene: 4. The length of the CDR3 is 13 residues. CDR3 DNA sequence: TGTGCCAGCAGTGGTGACAGGGTAGAGACCCAGTACTTC. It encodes CASSGDRVETQYF.

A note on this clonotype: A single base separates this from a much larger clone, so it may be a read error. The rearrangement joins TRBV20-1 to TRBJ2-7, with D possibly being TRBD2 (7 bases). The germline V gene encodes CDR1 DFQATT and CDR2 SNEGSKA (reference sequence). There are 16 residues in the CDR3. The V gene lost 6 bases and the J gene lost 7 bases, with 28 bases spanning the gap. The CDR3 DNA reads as TGCAGTGCCATTACAGGGCTCGGGAGGTCCTACAATGAGCAGTACTTC. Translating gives CSAITGLGRSYNEQYF.

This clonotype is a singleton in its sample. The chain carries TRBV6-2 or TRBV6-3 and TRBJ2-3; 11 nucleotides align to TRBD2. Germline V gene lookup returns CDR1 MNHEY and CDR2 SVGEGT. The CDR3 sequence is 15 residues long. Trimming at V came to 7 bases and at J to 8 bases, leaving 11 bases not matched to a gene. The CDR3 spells CASTISGGAQGTQYF. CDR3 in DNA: TGTGCCAGCACCATTAGCGGGGGGGCCCAAGGTACGCAGTATTTT.

CDR3 loop: CASSYPTPRPEAFF. The DNA of the CDR3 is TGTGCCAGCAGTTACCCGACCCCGAGGCCTGAAGCTTTCTTT. V usage is TRBV6-2 or TRBV6-3 and J usage is TRBJ1-1; D remains ambiguous. The CDR3 length is 14 residues. Trimming removed 2 bases from V and 6 bases from J, with 13 bases in between. The germline gives CDR1 MNHEY, CDR2 SVGEGT.

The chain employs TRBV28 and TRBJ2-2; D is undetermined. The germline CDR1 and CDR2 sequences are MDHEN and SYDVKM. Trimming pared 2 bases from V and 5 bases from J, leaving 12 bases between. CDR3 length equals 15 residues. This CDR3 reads CASSLNRGETGELFF. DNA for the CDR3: TGTGCCAGCAGTTTAAACAGAGGAGAGACCGGGGAGCTGTTTTTT. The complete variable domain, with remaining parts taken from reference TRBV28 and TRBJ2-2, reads DVKVTQSSRYLVKRTGEKVFLECVQDMDHENMFWYRQDPGLGLRLIYFSYDVKMKEKGDIPEGYSVSREKKERFSLILESASTNQTSMYLCASSLNRGETGELFFGEGSRLTVL.

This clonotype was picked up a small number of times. CDR3 residues: CASSSRDLNYEQYF. The CDR3 nucleotides are TGTGCCAGCAGTTCACGGGACCTAAACTACGAGCAGTACTTC. The V gene is TRBV28, the J gene TRBJ2-7; D possibly uses TRBD1 or TRBD2 (5 bases each). V was clipped by 4 bases and J by 3 bases, with 13 bases between them. This CDR3 comprises 14 residues. CDR1 is MDHEN, CDR2 SYDVKM, per germline.

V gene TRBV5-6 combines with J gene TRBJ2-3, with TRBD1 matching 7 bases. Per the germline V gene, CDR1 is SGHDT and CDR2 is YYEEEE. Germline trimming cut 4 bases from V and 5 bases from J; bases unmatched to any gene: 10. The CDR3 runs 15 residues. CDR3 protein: CASSRTGEGLDTQYF. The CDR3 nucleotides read TGTGCCAGCAGCCGGACAGGCGAGGGGTTAGATACGCAGTATTTT.

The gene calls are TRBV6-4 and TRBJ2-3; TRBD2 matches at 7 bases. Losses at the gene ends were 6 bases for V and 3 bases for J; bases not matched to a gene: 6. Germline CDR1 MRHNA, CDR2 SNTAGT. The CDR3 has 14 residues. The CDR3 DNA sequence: TGTGCCAGCAGCCACGCCGGGGGGACAGATACGCAGTATTTT. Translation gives CASSHAGGTDTQYF.

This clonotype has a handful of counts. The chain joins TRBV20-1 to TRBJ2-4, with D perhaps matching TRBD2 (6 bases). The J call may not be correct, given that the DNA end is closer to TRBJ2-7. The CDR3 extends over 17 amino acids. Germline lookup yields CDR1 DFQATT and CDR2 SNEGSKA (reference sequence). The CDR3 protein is CSARESANSGEPYEQYF. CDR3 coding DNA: TGCAGTGCTAGAGAATCCGCGAATTCGGGGGAACCCTACGAGCAGTACTTC.

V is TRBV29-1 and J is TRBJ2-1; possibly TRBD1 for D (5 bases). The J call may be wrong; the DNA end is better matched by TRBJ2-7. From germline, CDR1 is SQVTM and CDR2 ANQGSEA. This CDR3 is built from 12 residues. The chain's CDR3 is CSAITGYNEQYF. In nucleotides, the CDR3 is TGCAGCGCAATAACAGGATACAATGAGCAGTACTTC.

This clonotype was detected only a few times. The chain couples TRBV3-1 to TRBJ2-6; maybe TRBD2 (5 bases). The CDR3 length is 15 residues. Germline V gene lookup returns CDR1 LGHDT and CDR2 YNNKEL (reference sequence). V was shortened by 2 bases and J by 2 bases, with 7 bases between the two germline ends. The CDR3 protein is CASSQRGAGANVLTF. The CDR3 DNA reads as TGTGCCAGCAGCCAACGGGGAGCTGGGGCCAACGTCCTGACTTTC. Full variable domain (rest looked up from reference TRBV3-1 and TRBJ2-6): DTAVSQTPKYLVTQMGNDKSIKCEQNLGHDTMYWYKQDSKKFLKIMFSYNNKELIINETVPNRFSPKSPDKAHLNLHINSLELGDSAVYFCASSQRGAGANVLTFGAGSRLTVL.

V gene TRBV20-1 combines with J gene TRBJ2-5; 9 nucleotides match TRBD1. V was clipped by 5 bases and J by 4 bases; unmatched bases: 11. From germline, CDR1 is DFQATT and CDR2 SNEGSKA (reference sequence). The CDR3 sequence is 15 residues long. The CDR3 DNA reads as TGCAGTGCTTTGCCCCGGGACAGGGCTTTAGAGACCCAGTACTTC. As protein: CSALPRDRALETQYF.

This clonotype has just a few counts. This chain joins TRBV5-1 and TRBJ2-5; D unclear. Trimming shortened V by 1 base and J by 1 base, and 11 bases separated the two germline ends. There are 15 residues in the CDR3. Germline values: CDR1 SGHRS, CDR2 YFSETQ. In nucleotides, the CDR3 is TGCGCCAGCAGCTTGTCTACCCCGACCCAAGAGACCCAGTACTTC. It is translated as CASSLSTPTQETQYF.